The 29 T cell receptor beta chains reported below all come from one sample, sequenced in a study of T cells in Graves' hyperthyroidism and ophthalmopathy. RNA transcripts served as the template for amplifying TCR beta CDR3 regions. The TCR CDR3 was amplified in a first-round RT-PCR using the HTBI primer set. TCRdb analysed the multiplex PCR reads with MiXCR anew, one entry per CDR3 protein. The data hold around 350,000 distinct CDR3 sequences, with around a quarter observed a single time. The specimen sequenced was blood. All receptors come from a man aged 45 to 65 with Graves' hyperthyroidism.

V usage is TRBV4-1 and J usage is TRBJ2-7, with D possibly TRBD2 on 5 matching bases. The CDR3 is 15 residues long. Looked up from germline, CDR1 is MGHRA and CDR2 is YSYEKL. Trimming cost V 1 base and J 3 bases, with 13 bases left between them. The CDR3 sequence: CASSQGVGGFYEQYF. The CDR3 DNA sequence: TGCGCCAGCAGCCAAGGAGTCGGAGGCTTCTACGAGCAGTACTTC.

The V gene is TRBV11-3, the J gene TRBJ2-1; D possibly matches TRBD1 or TRBD2 (7 bases each). V gave up 6 bases and J gave up 7 bases, with 16 bases separating them. Germline V gene sequence: CDR1 SGHNT, CDR2 YENEEA. The CDR3 has 14 amino acids. CDR3 protein: CASRGRGGSNEQFF. The CDR3, as DNA: TGTGCCAGCAGGGGCAGGGGGGGATCTAATGAGCAGTTCTTC.

This clonotype has just a few counts. This chain joins TRBV12-3 or TRBV12-4 and TRBJ1-1; D is undetermined. The CDR3 sequence is 12 residues long. The germline V and J ends were trimmed by 2 bases and 11 bases, with 12 bases remaining between them. The DNA of the CDR3 is TGTGCCAGCAGTTTAAGGCCTTTGGGGGCTTTCTTT. Translation gives CASSLRPLGAFF.

This clonotype was counted only a few times. J is TRBJ2-5 and V is TRBV10-3; D might be TRBD2 (5 bases). Germline V gives CDR1 ENHRY, CDR2 SYGVKD. The ends were cut back, 3 bases at V and 5 bases at J, with 10 bases in the middle. This CDR3 contains 13 residues. Here the CDR3 DNA reads TGTGCCATCAGTGATTTCGGGGTGGAGACCCAGTACTTC. Protein product: CAISDFGVETQYF.

The table lists this clonotype with a count of one. V is TRBV30 and J is TRBJ2-1; TRBD1 agrees at 9 bases. V shed 0 bases, J shed 1 base, and the junction held 7 bases outside the gene matches. The CDR3 runs to 17 residues. Germline-derived CDR1 and CDR2 are GTSNPN and SVGIG (reference sequence). The CDR3 nucleotides read TGTGCCTGGAGTGTACACAGGGGGCTCCCGTCCTACAATGAGCAGTTCTTC. Protein product: CAWSVHRGLPSYNEQFF.

The chain is built from TRBV10-3 and TRBJ2-3, with 9 bases that match TRBD1. Germline lookup yields CDR1 ENHRY and CDR2 SYGVKD. Losses at the gene ends were 11 bases for V and 2 bases for J; bases not matched to a gene: 11. This CDR3 has 15 residues. The CDR3 protein is CARRDRDSLTDTQYF. DNA of the CDR3: TGTGCCCGTCGGGACAGGGATTCCCTCACAGATACGCAGTATTTT.

The chain uses TRBV18 and TRBJ2-2, with 8 bases that match TRBD2. Germline V gives CDR1 KGHSH, CDR2 LQKENI. The CDR3 consists of 17 residues. V shed 2 bases, J shed 1 base, and the junction held 6 bases outside the gene matches. CDR3 in DNA: TGTGCCAGCTCACCATCCTGGACTAGCAGGAACACCGGGGAGCTGTTTTTT. Its translation is CASSPSWTSRNTGELFF.

This clonotype was recorded at least ten times. The chain joins TRBV28 to TRBJ2-5; 14 bases match TRBD2. J lost 7 bases, V lost 5 bases, and 12 bases had no gene match. Germline-derived CDR1 and CDR2 are MDHEN and SYDVKM. The CDR3 is 17 amino acids. Here the CDR3 DNA reads TGTGCCAGCAGTCCTGGGACTAGCGGGAGAGTCCCGGGGACCCAGTACTTC. It specifies CASSPGTSGRVPGTQYF. Supplemented by reference TRBV28 and TRBJ2-5, the full variable domain reads DVKVTQSSRYLVKRTGEKVFLECVQDMDHENMFWYRQDPGLGLRLIYFSYDVKMKEKGDIPEGYSVSREKKERFSLILESASTNQTSMYLCASSPGTSGRVPGTQYFGPGTRLLVL.

This clonotype was counted at least ten times. V usage is TRBV24-1 and J usage is TRBJ2-5, with D possibly being TRBD1 (6 bases). Trimming removed 4 bases from V and 6 bases from J, with 8 bases in between. CDR1 is KGHDR and CDR2 is SFDVKD in the germline V gene. CDR3 size: 12 residues. CDR3 sequence reads: CATSEGAKTQYF. DNA of the CDR3: TGTGCCACCAGTGAGGGGGCGAAGACCCAGTACTTC.

The chain recombines TRBV28 with TRBJ1-2; 12 bases map to TRBD1. CDR3 length: 18 residues. The germline V gene has CDR1 MDHEN and CDR2 SYDVKM. Germline trimming cut 9 bases from V and 0 bases from J; bases unmatched to any gene: 14. The CDR3 loop is CASKPLGTGGAPNYGYTF. The CDR3 nucleotides read TGTGCCAGTAAGCCCCTGGGGACAGGGGGCGCCCCTAACTATGGCTACACCTTC.

The chain employs TRBV10-3 and TRBJ2-5; the D gene is possibly TRBD2 (5 bases). The CDR3 runs 15 residues. Between the trimmed V and J ends, which lost 0 bases and 2 bases, there was a span of 10 bases. Germline CDR1 ENHRY, CDR2 SYGVKD. In DNA, the CDR3 is TGTGCCATCAGTGAGTCCGGAGGCAGACAAGAGACCCAGTACTTC. Protein sequence: CAISESGGRQETQYF.

The rearrangement uses TRBV7-9 and TRBJ2-1; 12 bases are shared with TRBD1. The CDR3 is 17 amino acids. Germline V gene lookup returns CDR1 SEHNR and CDR2 FQNEAQ (reference sequence). V was clipped by 5 bases and J by 9 bases; unmatched bases: 14. The DNA of the CDR3 is TGTGCCAGCAGCCGTTTTCGGGAGGGGACAGGGGGCGGTGAGCAGTTCTTC. It yields the protein CASSRFREGTGGGEQFF.

This clonotype was counted only a few times. This sequence joins TRBV28 and TRBJ2-1; 8 bases are a match to TRBD2. This CDR3 contains 15 residues. J lost 2 bases, V lost 6 bases, and 6 bases had no gene match. CDR1 MDHEN and CDR2 SYDVKM come from the germline V gene. Written as DNA, the CDR3 is TGTGCCAGCAGCACCCGGGAGGGTCCCTACAATGAGCAGTTCTTC. It specifies CASSTREGPYNEQFF.

The J gene is TRBJ2-1, the V gene TRBV14, with D perhaps TRBD1 (5 bases). This CDR3 is 15 amino acids long. Trimming shortened V by 1 base and J by 7 bases, and 14 bases separated the two germline ends. Germline V gene sequence: CDR1 SGHDN, CDR2 FVKESK. Written as DNA, the CDR3 is TGTGCCAGCAGCCAAGGCCAGGGCATAACTAATGAGCAGTTCTTC. Amino acid sequence: CASSQGQGITNEQFF.

The chain employs TRBV15 and TRBJ1-4; no firm D call. Per germline, CDR1 LNHNV and CDR2 YYDKDF (reference sequence). This CDR3 region has 15 residues. V shed 1 base and J shed 1 base, with 7 bases lying between them. The CDR3 sequence is CATSRAARTNEKLFF. CDR3 sequence (DNA): TGTGCCACCAGCAGAGCGGCCAGAACTAATGAAAAACTGTTTTTT.

This chain connects TRBV19 to TRBJ2-2; 8 nucleotides align to TRBD2. The ends lost 4 bases at V and 1 base at J; junction bases unmatched: 5. Per germline, CDR1 LNHDA and CDR2 SQIVND (reference sequence). The CDR3 length is 16 residues. For the CDR3, the DNA is TGTGCCAGTAGTACACCAAGCGGGAGGAACACCGGGGAGCTGTTTTTT. Translating it yields CASSTPSGRNTGELFF.

The gene calls are TRBV18 and TRBJ2-3; possibly TRBD1 for D (6 bases). CDR3 length equals 17 residues. Germline CDR1 reads KGHSH; CDR2 reads LQKENI. V lost 1 base, J lost 2 bases, and 16 bases lay in between. CDR3 region: CASSPQDEGQPTDTQYF. For the CDR3, the DNA is TGTGCCAGCTCACCACAGGACGAGGGACAACCCACAGATACGCAGTATTTT.

V usage is TRBV18 and J usage is TRBJ2-5, with D maybe TRBD1 (6 bases). The CDR3 totals 14 residues. V gave up 2 bases and J gave up 3 bases, with 10 bases separating them. The germline V gene encodes CDR1 KGHSH and CDR2 LQKENI. The CDR3 nucleotides read TGTGCCAGCTCACCAAACAGGGTGAAAGAGACCCAGTACTTC. This encodes CASSPNRVKETQYF.

The table lists this clonotype with a few counts. V gene TRBV20-1 combines with J gene TRBJ2-3; 7 nucleotides line up with TRBD1. Losses at the gene ends were 4 bases for V and 2 bases for J; bases not matched to a gene: 12. Germline V gives CDR1 DFQATT, CDR2 SNEGSKA (reference sequence). The CDR3 is made up of 16 amino acids. The CDR3 spells CSATPHEGGSTDTQYF. The CDR3 DNA follows: TGCAGTGCTACCCCACATGAAGGGGGCTCCACAGATACGCAGTATTTT.

The table lists this clonotype with many counts. V usage is TRBV2 and J usage is TRBJ1-2, with D possibly TRBD1 on 6 matching bases. Germline CDR1 is SNHLY and CDR2 is FYNNEI. The ends were cut back, 2 bases at V and 7 bases at J, with 11 bases in the middle. This CDR3 contains 13 residues. This CDR3 reads CASSETGRVGYTF. In nucleotides, the CDR3 is TGTGCCAGCAGTGAAACAGGGAGAGTTGGCTACACCTTC. Together with reference TRBV2 and TRBJ1-2, the CDR3 gives the full variable domain: EPEVTQTPSHQVTQMGQEVILRCVPISNHLYFYWYRQILGQKVEFLVSFYNNEISEKSEIFDDQFSVERPDGSNFTLKIRSTKLEDSAMYFCASSETGRVGYTFGSGTRLTVV.

This chain links TRBV5-1 with TRBJ1-2, with D possibly being TRBD1 (5 bases). The germline V gene encodes CDR1 SGHRS and CDR2 YFSETQ. Trimming removed 3 bases at V and 5 bases at J, with 17 bases between. The CDR3 runs to 15 residues. The CDR3 DNA reads as TGCGCCAGCAGCTCTATCGGGGCAGGTCTTTATGGCTACACCTTC. This sequence encodes CASSSIGAGLYGYTF. Full variable domain (missing parts from reference TRBV5-1 and TRBJ1-2): KAGVTQTPRYLIKTRGQQVTLSCSPISGHRSVSWYQQTPGQGLQFLFEYFSETQRNKGNFPGRFSGRQFSNSRSEMNVSTLELGDSALYLCASSSIGAGLYGYTFGSGTRLTVV.

This clonotype was seen a few times. The V call is TRBV20-1, the J call TRBJ1-1; D remains unclear. The germline V and J ends were trimmed by 0 bases and 2 bases, with 16 bases remaining between them. This CDR3 is built from 16 residues. The germline V gene encodes CDR1 DFQATT and CDR2 SNEGSKA (reference sequence). For the CDR3, the DNA is TGCAGTGCTAGAGATTTCGTGAGTGGCACCAACACTGAAGCTTTCTTT. This codes for CSARDFVSGTNTEAFF.

This clonotype has a count of ten or more. The rearrangement joins TRBV6-2 or TRBV6-3 to TRBJ1-1; the D gene is possibly TRBD1 (5 bases). V was clipped by 6 bases and J by 7 bases, with 12 bases between them. The CDR3 loop spans 12 amino acids. Germline V gene sequence: CDR1 MNHEY, CDR2 SVGEGT. CDR3 protein: CASRPGAGEAFF. CDR3 nucleotide sequence: TGTGCCAGCAGGCCTGGGGCGGGTGAAGCTTTCTTT.

This clonotype was found a few times. This chain links TRBV12-3 or TRBV12-4 with TRBJ1-1; the D gene is possibly TRBD1 (6 bases). Trimming shortened V by 7 bases and J by 4 bases, and 16 bases separated the two germline ends. CDR3 length: 14 residues. The CDR3 protein is CASTETGRGTEAFF. CDR3 bases: TGTGCCAGCACCGAAACAGGGAGGGGCACTGAAGCTTTCTTT.

The chain employs TRBV10-3 and TRBJ1-2, with a possible D match to TRBD1 (5 bases). In germline, CDR1 is ENHRY, CDR2 SYGVKD. The CDR3 contains 13 residues. V was clipped by 0 bases and J by 7 bases, with 9 bases between them. The CDR3 protein is CAISESTGFGYTF. The CDR3 DNA follows: TGTGCCATCAGTGAGTCCACAGGTTTTGGCTACACCTTC.

This rearrangement joins TRBV11-2 to TRBJ2-1; 11 bases match TRBD2. The CDR3 sequence is 17 residues long. The trim removed 1 base at V and 10 bases at J, leaving 12 bases unmatched. Germline CDR1 SGHAT, CDR2 FQNNGV. CDR3 coding DNA: TGTGCCAGCAGCTTAGGGGATTATAGCGGGAGGGCCAGAGAGCAGTTCTTC. Protein sequence: CASSLGDYSGRAREQFF.

The chain uses TRBV11-2 and TRBJ2-5; no definite D call. This CDR3 is 15 amino acids long. Germline CDR1 and CDR2: SGHAT and FQNNGV. Trimming stripped 2 bases from V and 1 base from J, with 11 bases between. The CDR3 bases are TGTGCCAGCAGCTTACGGTTCGGCGGCCAAGAGACCCAGTACTTC. Translating gives CASSLRFGGQETQYF.

This clonotype was counted ten times or more. This chain uses TRBV7-6 with TRBJ2-3, with TRBD2 matching over 7 bases. This CDR3 has 15 residues. Trimming at V came to 5 bases and at J to 5 bases, leaving 10 bases not matched to a gene. Per germline, CDR1 SGHVS and CDR2 FNYEAQ. CDR3 sequence reads: CASSPGEGKGDTQYF. DNA for the CDR3: TGTGCCAGCAGCCCGGGGGAGGGAAAGGGAGATACGCAGTATTTT.

This clonotype was counted only a few times. This chain joins TRBV4-1 and TRBJ1-2, with D unresolved. V was shortened by 0 bases and J by 1 base, with 15 bases between the two germline ends. The CDR3 covers 17 residues. In germline, CDR1 is MGHRA, CDR2 YSYEKL. CDR3 nucleotide sequence: TGCGCCAGCAGCCAAGAGGTGGGGAGTCGGGGTAACTATGGCTACACCTTC. Protein sequence: CASSQEVGSRGNYGYTF.